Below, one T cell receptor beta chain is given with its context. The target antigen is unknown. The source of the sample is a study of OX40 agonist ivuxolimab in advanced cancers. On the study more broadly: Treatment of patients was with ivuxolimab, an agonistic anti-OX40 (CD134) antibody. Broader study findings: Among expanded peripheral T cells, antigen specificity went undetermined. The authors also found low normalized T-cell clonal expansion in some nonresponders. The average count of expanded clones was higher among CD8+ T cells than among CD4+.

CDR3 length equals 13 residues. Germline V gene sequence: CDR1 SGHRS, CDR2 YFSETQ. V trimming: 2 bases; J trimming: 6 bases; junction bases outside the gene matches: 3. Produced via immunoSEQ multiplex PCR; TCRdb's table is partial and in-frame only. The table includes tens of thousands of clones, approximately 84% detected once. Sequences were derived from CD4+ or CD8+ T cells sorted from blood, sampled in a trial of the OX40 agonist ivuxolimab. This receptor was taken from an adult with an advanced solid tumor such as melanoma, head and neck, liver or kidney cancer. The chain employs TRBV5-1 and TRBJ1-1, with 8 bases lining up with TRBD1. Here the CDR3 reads CASSFRTGSEAFF. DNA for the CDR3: TGCGCCAGCAGCTTCCGGACAGGGTCTGAAGCTTTCTTT. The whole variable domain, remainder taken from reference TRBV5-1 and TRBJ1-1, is KAGVTQTPRYLIKTRGQQVTLSCSPISGHRSVSWYQQTPGQGLQFLFEYFSETQRNKGNFPGRFSGRQFSNSRSEMNVSTLELGDSALYLCASSFRTGSEAFFGQGTRLTVV.